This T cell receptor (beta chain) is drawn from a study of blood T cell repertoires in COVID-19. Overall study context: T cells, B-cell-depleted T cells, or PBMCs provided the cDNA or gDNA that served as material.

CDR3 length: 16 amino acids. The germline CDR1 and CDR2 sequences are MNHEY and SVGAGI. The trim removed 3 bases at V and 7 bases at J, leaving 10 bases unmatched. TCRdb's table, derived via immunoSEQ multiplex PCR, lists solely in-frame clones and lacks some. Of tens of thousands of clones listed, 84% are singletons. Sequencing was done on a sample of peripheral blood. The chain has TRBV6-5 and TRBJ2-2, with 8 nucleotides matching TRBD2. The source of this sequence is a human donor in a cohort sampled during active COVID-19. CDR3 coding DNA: TGTGCCAGCAGTTATGAACTAGCGGCTATGGGCGGGGAGCTGTTTTTT. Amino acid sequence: CASSYELAAMGGELFF.